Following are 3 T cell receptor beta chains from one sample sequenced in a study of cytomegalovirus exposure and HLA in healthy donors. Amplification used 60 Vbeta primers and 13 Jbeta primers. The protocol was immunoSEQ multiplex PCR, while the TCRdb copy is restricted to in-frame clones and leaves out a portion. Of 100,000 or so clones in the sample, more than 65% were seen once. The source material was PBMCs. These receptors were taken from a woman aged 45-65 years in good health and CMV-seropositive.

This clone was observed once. The DNA for the CDR3 is TGTGCCAGCAGCTTAGTTGGGGCGGGGGGTAGCAATCAGCCCCAGCATTTT. It translates to CASSLVGAGGSNQPQHF. V usage is TRBV7-2 and J usage is TRBJ1-5; D perhaps matches TRBD1 (5 bases). Trimming removed 1 base at V and 0 bases at J, with 13 bases between. Looked up from germline, CDR1 is SGHTA and CDR2 is FQGNSA. The CDR3 totals 17 residues.

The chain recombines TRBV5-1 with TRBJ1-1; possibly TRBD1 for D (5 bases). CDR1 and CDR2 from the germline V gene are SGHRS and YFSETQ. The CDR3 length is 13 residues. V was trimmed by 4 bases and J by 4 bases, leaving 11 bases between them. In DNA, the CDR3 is TGCGCCAGCAGCCTGGACACAATCACTGAAGCTTTCTTT. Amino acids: CASSLDTITEAFF. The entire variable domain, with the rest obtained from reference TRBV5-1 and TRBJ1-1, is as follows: KAGVTQTPRYLIKTRGQQVTLSCSPISGHRSVSWYQQTPGQGLQFLFEYFSETQRNKGNFPGRFSGRQFSNSRSEMNVSTLELGDSALYLCASSLDTITEAFFGQGTRLTVV.

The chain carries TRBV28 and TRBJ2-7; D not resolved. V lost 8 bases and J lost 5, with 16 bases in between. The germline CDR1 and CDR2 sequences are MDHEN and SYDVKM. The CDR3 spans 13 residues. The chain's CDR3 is CASGTTSPNEQYF. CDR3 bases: TGTGCCAGCGGTACGACATCGCCCAACGAGCAGTACTTC. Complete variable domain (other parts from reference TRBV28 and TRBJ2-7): DVKVTQSSRYLVKRTGEKVFLECVQDMDHENMFWYRQDPGLGLRLIYFSYDVKMKEKGDIPEGYSVSREKKERFSLILESASTNQTSMYLCASGTTSPNEQYFGPGTRLTVT.